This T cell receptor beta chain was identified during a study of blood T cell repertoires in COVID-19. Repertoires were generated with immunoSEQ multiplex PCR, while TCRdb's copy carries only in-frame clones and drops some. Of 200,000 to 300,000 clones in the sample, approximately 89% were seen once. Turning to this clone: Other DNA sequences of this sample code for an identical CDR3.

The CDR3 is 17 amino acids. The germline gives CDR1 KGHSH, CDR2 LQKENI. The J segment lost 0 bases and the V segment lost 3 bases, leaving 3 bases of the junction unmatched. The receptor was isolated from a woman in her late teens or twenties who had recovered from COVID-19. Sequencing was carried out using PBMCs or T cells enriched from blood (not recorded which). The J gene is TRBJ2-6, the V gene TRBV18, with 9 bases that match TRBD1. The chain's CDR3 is CASSPGTGNSGANVLTF. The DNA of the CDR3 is TGTGCCAGCTCACCGGGGACAGGGAACTCTGGGGCCAACGTCCTGACTTTC. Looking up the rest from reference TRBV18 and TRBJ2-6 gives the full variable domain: NAGVMQNPRHLVRRRGQEARLRCSPMKGHSHVYWYRQLPEEGLKFMVYLQKENIIDESGMPKERFSAEFPKEGPSILRIQQVVRGDSAAYFCASSPGTGNSGANVLTFGAGSRLTVL.